This TCR beta chain was recovered during a study of T cell repertoires in cytomegalovirus infection. About the research overall: Use of recently identified HLA-C-restricted and well-studied HLA-B-restricted CMV epitopes was part of the study. Both a matching HLA type and CMV infection were indicated by public TCR beta signatures.

General study results and limits: HLA-C-restricted TCR beta clonotypes specific for CMV led the ex vivo response.

Germline values: CDR1 LNHDA, CDR2 SQIVND (reference sequence). This CDR3 region has 14 residues. J lost 8 bases, V lost 5 bases, and 8 bases had no gene match. TCRdb independently ran MiXCR on the reads; one entry per CDR3 protein. The data show approximately 910,000 distinct CDR3 sequences, approximately 31% seen once. On this clonotype itself: The antigen is undetermined.

The TCR originated in a human donor in good health (CMV status not recorded). Some clones in this sample may be carry-over from other donors' samples. Specimen: cultured CD8+ T cells from PBMCs, collected from culture after CMV antigen stimulation. The rearrangement joins TRBV19 to TRBJ1-3; 8 bases are a match to TRBD1. The CDR3: CASSATGVGDTIYF. In DNA, the CDR3 is TGTGCCAGTAGTGCGACAGGGGTGGGAGACACCATATATTTT. Combining the CDR3 with reference TRBV19 and TRBJ1-3 gives the whole variable domain DGGITQSPKYLFRKEGQNVTLSCEQNLNHDAMYWYRQDPGQGLRLIYYSQIVNDFQKGDIAEGYSVSREKKESFPLTVTSAQKNPTAFYLCASSATGVGDTIYFGEGSWLTVV.